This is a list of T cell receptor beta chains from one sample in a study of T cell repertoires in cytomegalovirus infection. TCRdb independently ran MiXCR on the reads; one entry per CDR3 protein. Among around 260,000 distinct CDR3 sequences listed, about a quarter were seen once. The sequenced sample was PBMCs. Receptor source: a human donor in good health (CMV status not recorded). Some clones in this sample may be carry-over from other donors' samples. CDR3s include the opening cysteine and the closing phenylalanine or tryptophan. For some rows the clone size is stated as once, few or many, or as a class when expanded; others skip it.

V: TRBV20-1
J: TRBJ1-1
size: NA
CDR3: CSARGQVNTEAFF

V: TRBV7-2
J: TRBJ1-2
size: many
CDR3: CASSLGRRGAILGYGYTF

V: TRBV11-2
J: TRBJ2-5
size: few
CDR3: CASSLDLARGTETQYF

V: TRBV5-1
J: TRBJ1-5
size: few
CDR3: CASSPDREGQPQHF

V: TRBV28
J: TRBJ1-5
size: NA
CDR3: CASSFRLTRNQPQHF

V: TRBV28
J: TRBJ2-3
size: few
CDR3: CASSPGTVSTDTQYF

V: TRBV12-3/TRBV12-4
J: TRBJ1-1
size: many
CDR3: CASRPTGNTEAFF

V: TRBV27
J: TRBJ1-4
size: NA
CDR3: CASSSTGAHEKLFF

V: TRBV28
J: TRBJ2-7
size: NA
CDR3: CASSLLTSGSYEQYF

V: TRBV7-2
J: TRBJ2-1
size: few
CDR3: CASSLALEGNEQFF

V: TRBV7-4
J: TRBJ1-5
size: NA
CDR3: CASSSRQDQPQHF

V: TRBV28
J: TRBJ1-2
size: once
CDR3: CASTRTDRYGYTF

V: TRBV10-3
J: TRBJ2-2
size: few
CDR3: CAISESNPGLAGVTGELFF

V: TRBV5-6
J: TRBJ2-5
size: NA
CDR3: CASSLASPETQYF

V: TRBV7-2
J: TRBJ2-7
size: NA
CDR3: CASSLGAGGPSEQYF

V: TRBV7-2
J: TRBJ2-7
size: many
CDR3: CASSLKGQDSGRYEQYF

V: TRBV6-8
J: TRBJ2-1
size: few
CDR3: CASSYGGSGNEQFF

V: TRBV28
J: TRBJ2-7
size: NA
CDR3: CASTGTSSREQYF

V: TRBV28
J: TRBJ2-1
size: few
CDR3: CASRPGRQGIHNEQFF

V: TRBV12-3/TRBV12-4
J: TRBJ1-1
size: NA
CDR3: CADLMVVWNTEAFF

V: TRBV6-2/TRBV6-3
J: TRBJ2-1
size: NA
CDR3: CASSPLTGGSYNEQFF

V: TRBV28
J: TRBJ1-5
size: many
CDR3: CASSKPTGPVQPQHF

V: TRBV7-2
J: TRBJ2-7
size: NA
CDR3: CASSSFSGTLREQYF

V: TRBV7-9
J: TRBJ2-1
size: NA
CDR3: CASSLARGTAGTSYHNEQFF

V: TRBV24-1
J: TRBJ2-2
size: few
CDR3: CATSDWTNTGELFF

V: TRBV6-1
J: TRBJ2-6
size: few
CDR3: CASSTPIGGANVLTF

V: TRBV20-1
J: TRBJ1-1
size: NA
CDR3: CSAYRGIYTEAFF

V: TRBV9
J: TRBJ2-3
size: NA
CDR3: CASSVGDRARTDTQYF

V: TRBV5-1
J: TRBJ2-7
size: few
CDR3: CASKGSGTGPREQYF

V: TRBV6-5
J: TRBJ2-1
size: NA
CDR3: CASSFQRERFYNEQFF

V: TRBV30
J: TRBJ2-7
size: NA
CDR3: CAWSDMGYEQYF

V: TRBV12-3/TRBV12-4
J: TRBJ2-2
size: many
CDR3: CASSLPGQGYTGELFF

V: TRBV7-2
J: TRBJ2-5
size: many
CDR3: CASSSSQQGHLYF

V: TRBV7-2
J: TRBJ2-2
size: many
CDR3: CASSLLSLNTGELFF

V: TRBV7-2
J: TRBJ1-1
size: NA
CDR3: CASSSAPATEAFF

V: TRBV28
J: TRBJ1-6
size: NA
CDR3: CASGVGGNSPLHF

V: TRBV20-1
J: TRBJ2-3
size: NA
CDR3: CSARTAGGADTQYF